The 29 T cell receptor beta chains below were found in one sample sequenced in a study of regulatory T cells in long-lasting Graves disease. Time point of the sample: newly diagnosed GD, antithyroid drugs for less than 3 months. The authors made the TCR library using RNA they extracted from PBMCs. Combining iRepertoire HTBI primers with Arm-PCR of CDR3 regions, the authors built TCR beta libraries. TCRdb called the multiplex PCR reads again in MiXCR, with one record for every CDR3 protein. The profile covers around 420,000 distinct CDR3 sequences, with around 15% appearing a single time and around a fifth taken by the ten largest. The sample consisted of peripheral blood mononuclear cells (PBMCs), taken at new diagnosis, from a patient treated with antithyroid drugs. These receptor sequences come from a female donor with Graves disease.

Many counts were recorded for this clonotype. The chain carries TRBV19 and TRBJ2-5; D gene unclear. V shed 3 bases and J shed 0 bases, with 8 bases lying between them. CDR1 and CDR2 from the germline V gene are LNHDA and SQIVND (reference sequence). This CDR3 is built from 14 residues. The CDR3 protein is CASSMARNQETQYF. The CDR3 DNA is TGTGCCAGTAGTATGGCCAGAAACCAAGAGACCCAGTACTTC.

Notes on this clonotype: A clone one base away is much larger, so this may be a read error. This sequence joins TRBV5-6 and TRBJ1-3; D gene unclear. The CDR3 sequence is 13 residues long. With 5 bases removed from V and 0 bases from J, the gap between germline ends came to 6 bases. The V gene's germline CDR1 is SGHDT and CDR2 YYEEEE. As DNA, the CDR3 is TGTGCCAGCAGGGTCAGCTCTGGAAACACCATATATTTT. The encoded protein is CASRVSSGNTIYF.

This clonotype was detected a few times. J is TRBJ2-1 and V is TRBV10-3; D uncertain. The CDR3 runs to 14 residues. Trimming pared 6 bases from V and 7 bases from J, leaving 16 bases between. The germline V gene encodes CDR1 ENHRY and CDR2 SYGVKD. The chain's CDR3 is CAISIELDENEQFF. CDR3 DNA: TGTGCCATCAGCATAGAGCTAGACGAGAATGAGCAGTTCTTC.

This clonotype was recorded many times. This chain uses TRBV12-3 or TRBV12-4 with TRBJ1-6; the D gene is possibly TRBD1 (6 bases). Between the trimmed V and J ends, which lost 2 bases and 11 bases, there was a span of 7 bases. The CDR3 length is 12 residues. CDR3 in DNA: TGTGCCAGCAGTTTAACAGGGACACCCCTCCACTTT. Translated, it gives CASSLTGTPLHF.

The sample holds many counts of this clonotype. The genes are TRBV30 and TRBJ1-1; D is perhaps TRBD1 (5 bases). Trimming took 7 bases from V and 6 from J, leaving 21 bases between them. The CDR3 has 14 amino acids. Per the germline V gene, CDR1 is GTSNPN and CDR2 is SVGIG (reference sequence). CDR3 DNA: TGTGCCTCCAAAGGGGTGGTTGGGGGACCTGAAGCTTTCTTT. This codes for CASKGVVGGPEAFF.

This clonotype was observed many times. The V and J genes are TRBV27 and TRBJ1-5; D unclear. Trimming stripped 6 bases from V and 2 bases from J, with 14 bases between. There are 15 residues in the CDR3. Germline V lookup: CDR1 MNHEY, CDR2 SMNVEV (reference sequence). The CDR3 spells CASSSDKMGNQPQHF. CDR3 DNA: TGTGCCAGCAGCTCCGATAAAATGGGCAATCAGCCCCAGCATTTT.

The V and J genes are TRBV6-2 or TRBV6-3 and TRBJ2-1, with D unclear. Trimming took 8 bases from V and 2 from J, leaving 16 bases between them. CDR3 length: 15 residues. Germline V lookup: CDR1 MNHEY, CDR2 SVGEGT. The CDR3 nucleotides read TGTGCCAGCTGCTCCGCTAGATACCCCTACAATGAGCAGTTCTTC. This translates into CASCSARYPYNEQFF.

This clonotype was found many times. This chain joins TRBV7-3 and TRBJ2-1; D might be TRBD1 or TRBD2, each matching 5 bases. Trimming left V 4 bases short and J 7 bases short, with 17 bases between. Germline V gene lookup returns CDR1 SGHTA and CDR2 FQGTGA. CDR3 length: 15 amino acids. Here the CDR3 DNA reads TGTGCCAGCAGCTCCGGGACGGGGAGTCAGAATGAGCAGTTCTTC. Its translation is CASSSGTGSQNEQFF.

This clonotype has a count of ten or more. The J gene is TRBJ1-2, the V gene TRBV7-9, with D hard to call. Per germline, CDR1 SEHNR and CDR2 FQNEAQ (reference sequence). V was shortened by 1 base and J by 11 bases, with 8 bases between the two germline ends. This CDR3 has 11 amino acids. The CDR3 is CASSLDRKYTF. CDR3 in DNA: TGTGCCAGCAGCTTAGACAGAAAGTACACCTTC.

This clonotype has a count of ten or more. The genes are TRBV5-1 and TRBJ2-1, with 11 nucleotides matching TRBD2. The germline V gene has CDR1 SGHRS and CDR2 YFSETQ. This CDR3 is 19 amino acids long. With V trimmed by 4 bases and J by 5 bases, 17 bases remained unmatched. The CDR3 here is CASSQGGRSSGRKNNEQFF. In nucleotides, the CDR3 is TGCGCCAGCAGCCAAGGAGGTCGATCTAGCGGGAGGAAGAACAATGAGCAGTTCTTC.

This clonotype was detected many times. The CDR3 loop is CASSLPGTGNTIYF. The CDR3 nucleotides read TGTGCCAGCAGCTTGCCAGGGACAGGAAACACCATATATTTT. The chain couples TRBV5-6 to TRBJ1-3; perhaps TRBD1 as D (6 bases). CDR3 length: 14 amino acids. V was pared by 1 base and J by 4 bases, with 9 bases between. In germline, CDR1 is SGHDT, CDR2 YYEEEE.

This clonotype was picked up many times. V is TRBV11-2 and J is TRBJ2-1; TRBD2 agrees at 11 bases. Trimming at V came to 1 base and at J to 7 bases, leaving 6 bases not matched to a gene. CDR1 and CDR2 (germline): SGHAT, FQNNGV. The CDR3 has 16 amino acids. CDR3 sequence: CASSLGRLAGLNEQFF. The CDR3 nucleotides read TGTGCCAGCAGCTTAGGCCGACTAGCGGGACTAAATGAGCAGTTCTTC.

This clonotype has more than one count but fewer than ten. The chain joins TRBV9 to TRBJ1-1; D perhaps matches TRBD1 (5 bases). Germline loops: CDR1 SGDLS, CDR2 YYNGEE. With 4 bases removed from V and 1 base from J, the gap between germline ends came to 17 bases. This CDR3 comprises 16 residues. In DNA form, the CDR3 reads TGTGCCAGCAGCCTTGGGACTGCCGAGGGGAACACTGAAGCTTTCTTT. As protein: CASSLGTAEGNTEAFF. Looking up the rest from reference TRBV9 and TRBJ1-1 gives the full variable domain: DSGVTQTPKHLITATGQRVTLRCSPRSGDLSVYWYQQSLDQGLQFLIQYYNGEERAKGNILERFSAQQFPDLHSELNLSSLELGDSALYFCASSLGTAEGNTEAFFGQGTRLTVV.

This clonotype was counted ten times or more. This chain joins TRBV7-9 and TRBJ2-3; 13 bases map to TRBD2. There are 19 residues in the CDR3. Germline V lookup: CDR1 SEHNR, CDR2 FQNEAQ (reference sequence). V was pared by 2 bases and J by 3 bases, with 11 bases of the junction left unmatched. The CDR3 nucleotides are TGTGCCAGCAGCTTACCCACTAGCGGGAGGGCCATGTTGACAGATACGCAGTATTTT. The encoded protein is CASSLPTSGRAMLTDTQYF. The full variable domain, rest sourced from reference TRBV7-9 and TRBJ2-3, is DTGVSQNPRHKITKRGQNVTFRCDPISEHNRLYWYRQTLGQGPEFLTYFQNEAQLEKSRLLSDRFSAERPKGSFSTLEIQRTEQGDSAMYLCASSLPTSGRAMLTDTQYFGPGTRLTVL.

This clonotype was recorded many times. This chain uses TRBV27 with TRBJ1-1, with D maybe TRBD1 (5 bases). Trimming pared 4 bases from V and 4 bases from J, leaving 13 bases between. From germline, CDR1 is MNHEY and CDR2 SMNVEV (reference sequence). The CDR3 extends over 14 amino acids. The CDR3 region is CASSSERGGTEAFF. The CDR3 bases are TGTGCCAGCAGTTCAGAGAGGGGAGGCACTGAAGCTTTCTTT.

At least ten counts were recorded for this clonotype. CDR3 bases: TGTGCCAGCAGTTCATGGAGGATTGGACAGTATCCTGGAAACACCATATATTTT. Its protein product is CASSSWRIGQYPGNTIYF. The V and J genes are TRBV28 and TRBJ1-3; maybe TRBD1 (6 bases). From germline, CDR1 is MDHEN and CDR2 SYDVKM. Trimming took 4 bases from V and 2 from J, leaving 21 bases between them. This CDR3 spans 18 amino acids.

At least ten counts were recorded for this clonotype. The V gene is TRBV3-1, the J gene TRBJ2-7, with D possibly matching TRBD2 (6 bases). Trimming took 5 bases from V and 7 from J, leaving 24 bases between them. Per the germline V gene, CDR1 is LGHDT and CDR2 is YNNKEL (reference sequence). The CDR3 is 16 amino acids. The CDR3 DNA reads as TGTGCCAGCAGCACCGTGGGAGGAGCGGCGCCTGGTGAGCAGTACTTC. It is translated as CASSTVGGAAPGEQYF.

This clonotype has a count of ten or more. The chain has TRBV10-3 and TRBJ1-1; maybe TRBD1 (5 bases). The CDR3 totals 15 residues. Trimming pared 0 bases from V and 1 base from J, leaving 9 bases between. Germline V gene lookup returns CDR1 ENHRY and CDR2 SYGVKD. The CDR3 is CAISESGQPNTEAFF. The CDR3 nucleotides are TGTGCCATCAGTGAGTCGGGGCAGCCGAACACTGAAGCTTTCTTT.

This clonotype was counted between two and nine times. The chain employs TRBV7-3 and TRBJ2-4; 15 positions agree with TRBD2. The CDR3 covers 17 residues. J lost 7 bases, V lost 5 bases, and 9 bases had no gene match. Germline-derived CDR1 and CDR2 are SGHTA and FQGTGA. The CDR3 protein is CASSPTGTSGGKNIQYF. The CDR3 DNA follows: TGTGCCAGCAGCCCCACCGGGACTAGCGGGGGGAAGAACATTCAGTACTTC.

In this sample, this clonotype turned up many times. The chain recombines TRBV6-1 with TRBJ2-3; D is tentatively TRBD1 or TRBD2 (5 bases each). The CDR3 consists of 13 residues. CDR1 MNHNS and CDR2 SASEGT come from the germline V gene. V was shortened by 3 bases and J by 9 bases, with 13 bases between the two germline ends. This chain's CDR3 is CASSEYRWGTQYF. DNA of the CDR3: TGTGCCAGCAGTGAGTACCGCTGGGGGACGCAGTATTTT.

This clonotype appeared many times. The rearrangement joins TRBV7-9 to TRBJ2-7; 8 bases fit TRBD2. This CDR3 region has 16 residues. Germline CDR1 SEHNR, CDR2 FQNEAQ (reference sequence). The trim removed 1 base at V and 4 bases at J, leaving 9 bases unmatched. The CDR3 here is CASSLGVREGRYEQYF. The CDR3 nucleotides read TGTGCCAGCAGCTTAGGGGTCCGGGAGGGCCGGTACGAGCAGTACTTC.

The V call is TRBV9, the J call TRBJ2-5; 7 bases agree with TRBD2. Unmatched junction bases numbered 6, after V lost 0 bases and J lost 4 bases. Germline assignment: CDR1 SGDLS and CDR2 YYNGEE. This CDR3 is 15 amino acids long. The CDR3 nucleotides read TGTGCCAGCAGCGTAGCTGGGGGGGAAGTAGAGACCCAGTACTTC. This gives the protein CASSVAGGEVETQYF. The full variable domain, rest sourced from reference TRBV9 and TRBJ2-5, is DSGVTQTPKHLITATGQRVTLRCSPRSGDLSVYWYQQSLDQGLQFLIQYYNGEERAKGNILERFSAQQFPDLHSELNLSSLELGDSALYFCASSVAGGEVETQYFGPGTRLLVL.

There are a few counts of this clonotype. V and J are TRBV11-3 and TRBJ2-2, with D maybe TRBD2 (6 bases). Trimming left V 9 bases short and J 4 bases short, with 18 bases between. Germline-derived CDR1 and CDR2 are SGHNT and YENEEA. The CDR3 contains 15 residues. The DNA for the CDR3 is TGTGCCAGTAGGGATGGAAGCGGGCCCACCGGGGAGCTGTTTTTT. The encoded protein is CASRDGSGPTGELFF. Drawing the rest from reference TRBV11-3 and TRBJ2-2, the complete variable domain is EAGVVQSPRYKIIEKKQPVAFWCNPISGHNTLYWYLQNLGQGPELLIRYENEEAVDDSQLPKDRFSAERLKGVDSTLKIQPAELGDSAVYLCASRDGSGPTGELFFGEGSRLTVL.

This clonotype was picked up many times. The chain is built from TRBV29-1 and TRBJ2-1; 7 bases are shared with TRBD2. Germline CDR1 is SQVTM and CDR2 is ANQGSEA. The CDR3 spans 13 residues. Trimming at V came to 1 base and at J to 10 bases, leaving 7 bases not matched to a gene. The CDR3 loop is CSVEGTRAGEQFF. For the CDR3, the DNA is TGCAGCGTTGAAGGGACTAGGGCCGGGGAGCAGTTCTTC.

CDR3 amino acids: CASSIDLTRGNTDTQYF. The CDR3 coding sequence is TGTGCCAGTAGTATAGATCTCACCCGGGGGAACACAGATACGCAGTATTTT. This chain connects TRBV19 to TRBJ2-3, with D possibly TRBD2 on 6 matching bases. V was shortened by 0 bases and J by 2 bases, with 15 bases between the two germline ends. The CDR3 contains 17 residues. Germline V CDR1 and CDR2: LNHDA, SQIVND (reference sequence).

Ten or more counts support this clonotype. V usage is TRBV29-1 and J usage is TRBJ1-2; a weak D match, TRBD1 (5 bases). Trimming pared 6 bases from V and 4 bases from J, leaving 15 bases between. Germline CDR1 is SQVTM and CDR2 is ANQGSEA. The CDR3 consists of 13 residues. The CDR3 sequence: CSVTVRDLYGYTF. CDR3 nucleotide sequence: TGCAGCGTGACAGTCCGTGACCTCTATGGCTACACCTTC.

This clonotype was picked up many times. The V and J genes are TRBV4-1 and TRBJ2-5, with a weak D call TRBD2 (6 bases). The CDR3 length is 15 residues. Trimming pared 8 bases from V and 5 bases from J, leaving 21 bases between. CDR1 MGHRA and CDR2 YSYEKL come from the germline V gene. The CDR3 loop reads CASRGGPGSRETQYF. As DNA, the CDR3 is TGCGCCAGCCGTGGGGGTCCCGGGAGCCGGGAGACCCAGTACTTC.

In this sample, this clonotype turned up many times. This chain uses TRBV7-3 with TRBJ2-3; 7 bases are shared with TRBD2. Germline CDR1 reads SGHTA; CDR2 reads FQGTGA. This CDR3 region has 15 residues. The trim removed 3 bases at V and 2 bases at J, leaving 5 bases unmatched. The CDR3 DNA sequence: TGTGCCAGCAGCTTGTGGGGGGGGTTCACAGATACGCAGTATTTT. Amino acid sequence: CASSLWGGFTDTQYF.

This clonotype has a count of ten or more. This chain connects TRBV20-1 to TRBJ1-1; a weak D match, TRBD1 (5 bases). CDR1 DFQATT and CDR2 SNEGSKA come from the germline V gene (reference sequence). Trimming took 0 bases from V and 3 from J, leaving 14 bases between them. This CDR3 comprises 15 residues. Here the CDR3 DNA reads TGCAGTGCTAGAGACTATGGGGGGGAACACACTGAAGCTTTCTTT. This codes for CSARDYGGEHTEAFF.